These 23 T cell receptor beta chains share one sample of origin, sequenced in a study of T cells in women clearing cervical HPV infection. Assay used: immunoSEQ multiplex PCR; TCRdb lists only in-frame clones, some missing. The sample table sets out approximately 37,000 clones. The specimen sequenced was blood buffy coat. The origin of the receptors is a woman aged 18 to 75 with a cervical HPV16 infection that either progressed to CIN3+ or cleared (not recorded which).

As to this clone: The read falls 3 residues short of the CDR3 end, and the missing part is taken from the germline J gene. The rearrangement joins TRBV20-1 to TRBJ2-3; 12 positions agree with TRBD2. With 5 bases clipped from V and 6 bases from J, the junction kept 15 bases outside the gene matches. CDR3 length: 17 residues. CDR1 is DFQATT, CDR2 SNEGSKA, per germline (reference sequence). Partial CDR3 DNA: TGCAGTGCTCGCGGGCCTAGCGGGAGGGAAATTCTGGATACG. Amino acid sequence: CSARGPSGREILDT. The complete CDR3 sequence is CSARGPSGREILDTQYF.

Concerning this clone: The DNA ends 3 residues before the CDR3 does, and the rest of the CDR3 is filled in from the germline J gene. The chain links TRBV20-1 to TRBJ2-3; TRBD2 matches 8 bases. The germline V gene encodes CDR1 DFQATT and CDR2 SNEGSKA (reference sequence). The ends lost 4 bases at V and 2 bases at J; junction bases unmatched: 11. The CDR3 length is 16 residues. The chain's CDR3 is CSATPPSGGYTDTQYF. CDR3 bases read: TGCAGTGCTACACCCCCGAGCGGGGGCTACACAGATACG.

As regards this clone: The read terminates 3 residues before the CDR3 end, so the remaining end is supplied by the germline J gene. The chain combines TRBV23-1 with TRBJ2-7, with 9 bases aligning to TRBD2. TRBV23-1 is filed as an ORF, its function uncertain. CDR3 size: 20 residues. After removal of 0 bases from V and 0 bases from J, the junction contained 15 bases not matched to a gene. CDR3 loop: CASSQSIDRVLRGGSYEQYF. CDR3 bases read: TGCGCCAGCAGTCAATCGATAGACAGGGTTCTGCGGGGGGGCTCCTACGAG.

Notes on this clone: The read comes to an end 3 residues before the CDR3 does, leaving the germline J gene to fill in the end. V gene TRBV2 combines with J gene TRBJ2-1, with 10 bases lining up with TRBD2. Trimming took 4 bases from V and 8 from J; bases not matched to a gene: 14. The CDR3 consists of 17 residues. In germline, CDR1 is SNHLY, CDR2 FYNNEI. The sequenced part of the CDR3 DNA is TGTGCCAGCAGTGGCTTGGCTAGCGGGAGTCGCGGGCATGAG. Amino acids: CASSGLASGSRGHE. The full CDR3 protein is CASSGLASGSRGHEQFF.

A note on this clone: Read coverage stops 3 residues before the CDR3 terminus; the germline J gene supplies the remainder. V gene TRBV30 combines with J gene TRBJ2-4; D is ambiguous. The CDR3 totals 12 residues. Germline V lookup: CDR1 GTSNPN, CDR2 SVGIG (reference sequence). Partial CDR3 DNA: TGTGCCTGCTCCCGACCGAACTATGGT. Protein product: CACSRPNYG. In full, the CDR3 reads CACSRPNYGQYF.

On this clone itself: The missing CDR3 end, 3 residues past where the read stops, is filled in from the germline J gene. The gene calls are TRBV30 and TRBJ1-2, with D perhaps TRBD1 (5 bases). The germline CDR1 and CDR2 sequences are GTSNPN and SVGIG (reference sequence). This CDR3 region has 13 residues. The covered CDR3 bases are TGTGCCGGGTGGTGGGGGGGTGTTGGAGGC. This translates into CAGWWGGVGG. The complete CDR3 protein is CAGWWGGVGGYTF.

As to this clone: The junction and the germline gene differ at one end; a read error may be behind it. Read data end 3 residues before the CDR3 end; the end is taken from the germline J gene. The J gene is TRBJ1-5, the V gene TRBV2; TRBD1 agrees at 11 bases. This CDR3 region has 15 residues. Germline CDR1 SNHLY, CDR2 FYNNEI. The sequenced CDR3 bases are TGTGCCAACAGTGAAGTTGGGACAGGGGGACAGCCC. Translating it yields CANSEVGTGGQP. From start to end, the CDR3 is CANSEVGTGGQPQHF. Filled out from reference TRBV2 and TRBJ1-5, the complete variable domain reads EPEVTQTPSHQVTQMGQEVILRCVPISNHLYFYWYRQILGQKVEFLVSFYNNEISEKSEIFDDQFSVERPDGSNFTLKIRSTKLEDSAMYFCANSEVGTGGQPQHFGDGTRLSIL.

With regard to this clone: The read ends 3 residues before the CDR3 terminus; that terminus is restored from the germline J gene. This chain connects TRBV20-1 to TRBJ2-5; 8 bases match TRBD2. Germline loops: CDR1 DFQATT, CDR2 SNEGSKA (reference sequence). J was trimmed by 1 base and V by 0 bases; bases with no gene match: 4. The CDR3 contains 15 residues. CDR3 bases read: TGCAGTGCTAGAGAGTTTAGCGGGGTCCAAGAGACC. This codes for CSAREFSGVQET. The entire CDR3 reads CSAREFSGVQETQYF.

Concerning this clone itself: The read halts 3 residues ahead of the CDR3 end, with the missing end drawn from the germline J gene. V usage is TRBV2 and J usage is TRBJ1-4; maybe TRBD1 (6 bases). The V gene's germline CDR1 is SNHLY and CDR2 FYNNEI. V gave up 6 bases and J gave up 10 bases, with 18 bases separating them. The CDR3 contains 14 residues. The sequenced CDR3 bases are TGTGCCAGCAGGGTGACTACAGGGAAGGGAAAA. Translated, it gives CASRVTTGKGK. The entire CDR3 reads CASRVTTGKGKLFF.

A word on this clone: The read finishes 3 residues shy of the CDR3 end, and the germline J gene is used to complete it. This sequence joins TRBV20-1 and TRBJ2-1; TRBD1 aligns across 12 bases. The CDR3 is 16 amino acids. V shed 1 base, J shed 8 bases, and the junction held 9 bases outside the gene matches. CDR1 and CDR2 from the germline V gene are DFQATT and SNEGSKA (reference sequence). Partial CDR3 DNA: TGCAGTGCTAGAGTTCCGGGACAGGGGGCTAGGGATGAG. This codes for CSARVPGQGARDE. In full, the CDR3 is CSARVPGQGARDEQFF.

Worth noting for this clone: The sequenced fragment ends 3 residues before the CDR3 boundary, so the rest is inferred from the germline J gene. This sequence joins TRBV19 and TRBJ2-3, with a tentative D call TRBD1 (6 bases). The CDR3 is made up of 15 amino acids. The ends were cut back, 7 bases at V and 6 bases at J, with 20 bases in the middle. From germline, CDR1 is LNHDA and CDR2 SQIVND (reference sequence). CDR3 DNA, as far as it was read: TGTGCCAGTACCGAAGTGGGCCAAAGGGGGGATACG. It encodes CASTEVGQRGDT. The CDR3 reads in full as CASTEVGQRGDTQYF.

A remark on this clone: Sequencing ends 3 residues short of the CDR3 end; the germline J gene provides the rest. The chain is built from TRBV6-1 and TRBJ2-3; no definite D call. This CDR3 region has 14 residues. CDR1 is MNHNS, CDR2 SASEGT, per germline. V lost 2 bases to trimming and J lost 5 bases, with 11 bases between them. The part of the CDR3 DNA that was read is TGTGCCAGCAGTGAAAATTTAGCTAGAGATACG. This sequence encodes CASSENLARDT. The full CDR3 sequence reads CASSENLARDTQYF.

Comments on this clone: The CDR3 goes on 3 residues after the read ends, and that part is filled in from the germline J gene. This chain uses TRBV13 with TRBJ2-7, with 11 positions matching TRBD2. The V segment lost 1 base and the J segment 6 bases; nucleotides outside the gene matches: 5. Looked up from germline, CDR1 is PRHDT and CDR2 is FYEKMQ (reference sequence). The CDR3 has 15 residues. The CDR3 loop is CASSLVGLAGGEQYF. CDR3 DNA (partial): TGTGCCAGCAGCTTAGTCGGACTAGCGGGCGGCGAG. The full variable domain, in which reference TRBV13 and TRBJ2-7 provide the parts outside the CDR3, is AAGVIQSPRHLIKEKRETATLKCYPIPRHDTVYWYQQGPGQDPQFLISFYEKMQSDKGSIPDRFSAQQFSDYHSELNMSSLELGDSALYFCASSLVGLAGGEQYFGPGTRLTVT.

The CDR3 DNA, read in part, is TGCGCCAGCAGCTTTGGGGACAGATTCTCCTACAATGAG. It is translated as CASSFGDRFSYNE. The whole CDR3 reads CASSFGDRFSYNEQFF. The V gene is TRBV5-1, the J gene TRBJ2-1, with 7 bases identical to TRBD1. The read terminates 3 residues before the CDR3 end, so the remaining end is supplied by the germline J gene. With 2 bases clipped from V and 0 bases from J, the junction kept 5 bases outside the gene matches. This CDR3 region has 16 residues. Germline V gene lookup returns CDR1 SGHRS and CDR2 YFSETQ.

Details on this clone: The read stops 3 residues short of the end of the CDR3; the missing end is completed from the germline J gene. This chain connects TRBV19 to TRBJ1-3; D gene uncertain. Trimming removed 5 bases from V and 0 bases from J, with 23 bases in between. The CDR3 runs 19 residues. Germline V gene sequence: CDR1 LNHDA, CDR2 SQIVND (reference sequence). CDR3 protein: CASSAKPPGSTASGNTIYF. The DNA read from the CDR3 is TGTGCCAGTAGTGCGAAACCTCCAGGTTCTACTGCCTCTGGAAACACC.

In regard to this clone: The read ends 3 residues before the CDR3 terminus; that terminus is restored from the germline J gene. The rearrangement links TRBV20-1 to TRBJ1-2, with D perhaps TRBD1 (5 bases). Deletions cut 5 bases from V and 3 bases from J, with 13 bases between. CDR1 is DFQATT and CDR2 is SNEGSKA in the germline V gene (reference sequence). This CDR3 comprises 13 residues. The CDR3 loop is CSAPQGYDYGYTF. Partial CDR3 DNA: TGCAGTGCTCCCCAGGGCTACGACTATGGC.

The CDR3: CASSEGLQYEQYF. Partial CDR3 DNA: TGCGCCAGCAGCGAGGGACTACAATACGAG. The chain joins TRBV10-1 to TRBJ2-7, with 7 bases aligning to TRBD2. The sequenced fragment ends 3 residues before the CDR3 boundary, so the rest is inferred from the germline J gene. This CDR3 has 13 residues. V lost 6 bases and J lost 4; bases outside the gene matches: 6. From germline, CDR1 is WNHNN and CDR2 SYGVQD (reference sequence).

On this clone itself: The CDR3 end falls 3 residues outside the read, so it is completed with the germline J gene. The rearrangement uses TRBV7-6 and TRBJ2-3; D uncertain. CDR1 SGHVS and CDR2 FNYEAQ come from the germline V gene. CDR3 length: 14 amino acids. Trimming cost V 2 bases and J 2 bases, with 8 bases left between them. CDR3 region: CASSLIKATDTQYF. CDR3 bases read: TGTGCCAGCAGCTTAATAAAGGCCACAGATACG.

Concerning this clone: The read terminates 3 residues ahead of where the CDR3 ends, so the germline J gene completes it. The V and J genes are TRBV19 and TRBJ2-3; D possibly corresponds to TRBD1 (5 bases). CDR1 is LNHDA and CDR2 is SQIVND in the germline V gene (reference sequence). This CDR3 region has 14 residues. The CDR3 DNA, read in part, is TGTGCCAGTAAGGGGCTGGGCAGCAATCAGCCG. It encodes CASKGLGSNQP. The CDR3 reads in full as CASKGLGSNQPQYF.

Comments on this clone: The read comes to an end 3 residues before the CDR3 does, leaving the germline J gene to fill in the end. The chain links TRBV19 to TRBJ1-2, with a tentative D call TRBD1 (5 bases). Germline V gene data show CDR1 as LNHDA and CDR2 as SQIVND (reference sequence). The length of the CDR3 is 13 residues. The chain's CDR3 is CASNPRGGDTYTF. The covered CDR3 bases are TGTGCCAGTAACCCCCGGGGGGGAGATACC.

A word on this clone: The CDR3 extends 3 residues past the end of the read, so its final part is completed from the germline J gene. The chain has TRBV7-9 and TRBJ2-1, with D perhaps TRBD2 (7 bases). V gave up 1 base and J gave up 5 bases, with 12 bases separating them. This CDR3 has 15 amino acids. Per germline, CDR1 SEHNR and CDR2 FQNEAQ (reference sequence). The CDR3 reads CASSLVGGRNNEQFF. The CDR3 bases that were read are TGTGCCAGCAGCTTAGTCGGGGGGCGAAACAATGAG.

The sequenced CDR3 bases are TGTGCCTGGACTTCTCTGGACAGGGGGAATTCACCC. This encodes CAWTSLDRGNSP. The entire CDR3 sequence reads CAWTSLDRGNSPLHF. The rearrangement joins TRBV30 to TRBJ1-6; 10 bases match TRBD1. The missing CDR3 end, 3 residues past where the read stops, is filled in from the germline J gene. The CDR3 contains 15 residues. The germline V gene encodes CDR1 GTSNPN and CDR2 SVGIG (reference sequence). V was clipped by 4 bases and J by 7 bases; unmatched bases: 7.

The part of the CDR3 DNA that was read is TGTGCCAGCAGCCAAGATACGCCACTAGCGGGAGTAAGGAATGAG. Encoded protein: CASSQDTPLAGVRNE. The whole CDR3 region reads CASSQDTPLAGVRNEQFF. The J gene is TRBJ2-1, the V gene TRBV4-2; 11 bases are shared with TRBD2. The read ends 3 residues shy of where the CDR3 ends; the end is completed using the germline J gene. Germline loops: CDR1 LGHNA, CDR2 YNFKEQ. The V and J ends lost 0 bases and 7 bases, in that order; junction bases with no gene match: 11. The CDR3 length is 18 residues.